The 17 T cell receptor beta chains below come from one sample, sequenced in a study of long-term antiretroviral therapy in people with HIV. At survey level, the immunoSEQ assay was run in its v3.0 version. Here immunoSEQ multiplex PCR was the method, and the copy in TCRdb shows in-frame clones only, minus some. The sample lists nearly 50,000 clones; about 86% were seen once. Source: unsorted PBMCs, taken 0.8 years after starting antiretroviral therapy. These TCRs come from a woman aged 18-29 years with HIV.

The V and J genes are TRBV28 and TRBJ2-7, with D perhaps given as TRBD1 or TRBD2 (5 bases each). Trimming left V 6 bases short and J 2 bases short, with 11 bases between. The V gene's germline CDR1 is MDHEN and CDR2 SYDVKM. The CDR3 spans 13 residues. DNA of the CDR3: TGTGCCAGCAGATTAACGGGGCCCTACGAGCAGTACTTC. This sequence encodes CASRLTGPYEQYF.

This clone was picked up one time. This chain uses TRBV5-6 with TRBJ1-3; D gene ambiguous. The V and J ends lost 0 bases and 2 bases respectively, with 9 bases between them. The germline CDR1 and CDR2 sequences are SGHDT and YYEEEE. This CDR3 spans 15 amino acids. The CDR3 region is CASSLEVGTGNTIYF. The CDR3, as DNA: TGTGCCAGCAGCTTGGAGGTGGGGACTGGAAACACCATATATTTT.

This clone was counted only a few times. This chain uses TRBV18 with TRBJ2-2; 7 bases agree with TRBD1. V was pared by 4 bases and J by 4 bases, with 9 bases of the junction left unmatched. Germline CDR1 reads KGHSH; CDR2 reads LQKENI. The length of the CDR3 is 16 residues. In DNA, the CDR3 is TGTGCCAGCTCACTTGGGACAGCCAGGGGCACCGGGGAGCTGTTTTTT. Protein sequence: CASSLGTARGTGELFF.

This clone was detected a few times. Compared with germline, one end of the junction differs, possibly owing to a read error. The V gene is TRBV7-7, the J gene TRBJ2-7; TRBD1 might be the D (5 bases). The CDR3 totals 13 residues. CDR1 and CDR2 (germline): SSHAT, FNYEAQ (reference sequence). The CDR3 loop is CASSYRQGYEQYF. As DNA, the CDR3 is TGTGCTAGCAGCTACCGTCAGGGCTACGAGCAGTACTTC.

V usage is TRBV18 and J usage is TRBJ1-1; tentative D call: TRBD1 (5 bases). This CDR3 region has 15 residues. V lost 1 base and J lost 2, with 11 bases in between. Germline lookup yields CDR1 KGHSH and CDR2 LQKENI. The CDR3 sequence: CASSPRGGINTEAFF. The CDR3 nucleotides read TGTGCCAGCTCACCACGGGGGGGAATTAACACTGAAGCTTTCTTT.

The CDR3 region has the DNA TGCGCCAGCAGTCCTAGGGGGCGGGGGAACACTGAAGCTTTCTTT. Protein product: CASSPRGRGNTEAFF. The rearrangement joins TRBV4-3 to TRBJ1-1; 7 nucleotides align to TRBD1. The ends lost 6 bases at V and 1 base at J; junction bases unmatched: 8. CDR3 length: 15 residues. Germline-derived CDR1 and CDR2 are LGHNA and YSLEER.

The chain joins TRBV28 to TRBJ2-1; 7 bases agree with TRBD1. The trim removed 5 bases at V and 0 bases at J, leaving 16 bases unmatched. This CDR3 has 19 residues. Germline-derived CDR1 and CDR2 are MDHEN and SYDVKM. CDR3 amino acids: CASSRWDSLADSSYNEQFF. The DNA for the CDR3 is TGTGCCAGCAGTCGCTGGGACAGCCTAGCTGACAGCTCCTACAATGAGCAGTTCTTC.

This clone has ten or more counts. This chain links TRBV29-1 with TRBJ2-1; 10 nucleotides match TRBD2. The V and J ends lost 7 bases and 6 bases, in that order; junction bases with no gene match: 9. The CDR3 is 14 residues long. Germline CDR1 and CDR2: SQVTM and ANQGSEA. CDR3 protein: CSASGRASPNEQFF. The CDR3 DNA is TGCAGCGCCAGCGGGAGGGCGTCTCCCAATGAGCAGTTCTTC.

The chain employs TRBV19 and TRBJ2-1; 12 bases are a match to TRBD2. Germline CDR1 reads LNHDA; CDR2 reads SQIVND (reference sequence). Trimming at V came to 6 bases and at J to 0 bases, leaving 0 bases not matched to a gene. The CDR3 runs to 15 residues. CDR3 region: CASRTSGSSYNEQFF. DNA for the CDR3: TGTGCCAGTAGGACTAGCGGGAGCTCCTACAATGAGCAGTTCTTC.

The J gene is TRBJ1-5, the V gene TRBV28; D may be TRBD1 (5 bases). The germline V gene has CDR1 MDHEN and CDR2 SYDVKM. The V end lost 6 bases, the J end lost 7 bases, and 13 bases lay between the germline ends. This CDR3 has 13 amino acids. The CDR3 DNA reads TGTGCCAGCAGCCCGGGACTTACACAGCCCCAGCATTTT. This encodes CASSPGLTQPQHF.

V is TRBV5-1 and J is TRBJ2-5, with 7 positions matching TRBD1. Germline V CDR1 and CDR2: SGHRS, YFSETQ. With V trimmed by 0 bases and J by 1 base, 6 bases remained unmatched. CDR3 size: 16 residues. DNA of the CDR3: TGCGCCAGCAGCTTGGCTTTAGGGGGCTTCCAAGAGACCCAGTACTTC. The encoded protein is CASSLALGGFQETQYF.

This rearrangement joins TRBV7-3 to TRBJ2-3; D may correspond to TRBD1 or TRBD2 (5 bases each). The V end lost 3 bases, the J end lost 1 base, and 8 bases lay between the germline ends. There are 14 residues in the CDR3. The germline gives CDR1 SGHTA, CDR2 FQGTGA. The CDR3 DNA sequence: TGTGCCAGCAGCTTGAGGGACCGCACAGATACGCAGTATTTT. This translates into CASSLRDRTDTQYF.

The DNA for the CDR3 is TGTGCCAGCAGTTCCCACTTGGGGGGTAATTATGAAAAACTGTTTTTT. Its translation is CASSSHLGGNYEKLFF. This chain joins TRBV27 and TRBJ1-4; tentative D call: TRBD1 (5 bases). The V and J ends lost 4 bases and 6 bases respectively, with 18 bases between them. There are 16 residues in the CDR3. Germline V lookup: CDR1 MNHEY, CDR2 SMNVEV (reference sequence).

V usage is TRBV15 and J usage is TRBJ1-2; TRBD1 matches at 8 bases. V lost 4 bases and J lost 7; bases outside the gene matches: 8. This CDR3 spans 14 amino acids. CDR1 is LNHNV and CDR2 is YYDKDF in the germline V gene (reference sequence). The CDR3 spells CATSTRTTGAGYTF. The CDR3 DNA is TGTGCCACCAGCACGCGAACGACAGGGGCTGGCTACACCTTC.

CDR3 sequence reads: CASSPPRGINTGELFF. CDR3 in DNA: TGTGCCAGCAGCCCACCCCGAGGGATAAACACCGGGGAGCTGTTTTTT. The V gene is TRBV7-3, the J gene TRBJ2-2; tentatively, D is TRBD2 (5 bases). The CDR3 totals 16 residues. In germline, CDR1 is SGHTA, CDR2 FQGTGA. Trimming took off 5 bases at V and 2 bases at J, with 15 bases between the two ends.

About this clone: One junction end disagrees with the germline gene, perhaps due to a read error. The chain employs TRBV5-1 and TRBJ2-1; TRBD1 matches at 9 bases. The germline gives CDR1 SGHRS, CDR2 YFSETQ. This CDR3 has 14 residues. CDR3 amino acids: CASSGTGSSNEQFF. DNA for the CDR3: TGCGCCAGCAGCGGGACAGGGTCCTCCAATGAGCAGTTCTTC.

This chain joins TRBV5-6 and TRBJ2-2; TRBD1 matches at 12 bases. There are 16 residues in the CDR3. J gave up 5 bases and V 4 bases, and 6 bases lay outside the gene matches. Looked up from germline, CDR1 is SGHDT and CDR2 is YYEEEE. Here the CDR3 reads CASSAGTGGSTGELFF. The CDR3 nucleotides read TGTGCCAGCAGCGCCGGGACAGGGGGCAGTACCGGGGAGCTGTTTTTT. Drawing the rest from reference TRBV5-6 and TRBJ2-2, the complete variable domain is DAGVTQSPTHLIKTRGQQVTLRCSPKSGHDTVSWYQQALGQGPQFIFQYYEEEERQRGNFPDRFSGHQFPNYSSELNVNALLLGDSALYLCASSAGTGGSTGELFFGEGSRLTVL.